There are many counts of the clone carrying this T cell receptor (beta chain). Its antigen is still unknown. The germline gene is not matched at one end of the junction; a read error may be the cause. These data belong to a study of breast tumors, draining lymph nodes, adjacent tissues. Regarding the study as a whole: Tumor and nontumor repertoires were significantly more similar in luminal-like than in basal-like breast cancer. The lymph node origin of tumor T cells was framed as consistent with a hypothesis, not demonstrated. Tumors had less TCR diversity than lymph nodes, more than nontumor tissue.

In TCRdb, the multiplex PCR reads were re-called with MiXCR into one record per CDR3 protein. The table has about 110,000 distinct CDR3 sequences, roughly 29% seen once. Breast cancer patients provided tissue from their axillary draining lymph nodes. Per germline, CDR1 MNHEY and CDR2 SVGAGI. The CDR3 has 15 residues. The source of this sequence is a female donor with breast cancer. Some clones in this sample may be carry-over from other donors' samples. Specimen: axillary lymph node tissue. V and J are TRBV6-5 and TRBJ2-7; 8 nucleotides align to TRBD1. CDR3 nucleotides: TGTGCCAGCAGTCACTCAGGACAGGGCCCCTACGAGCAGTACTTC. Translation: CASSHSGQGPYEQYF.